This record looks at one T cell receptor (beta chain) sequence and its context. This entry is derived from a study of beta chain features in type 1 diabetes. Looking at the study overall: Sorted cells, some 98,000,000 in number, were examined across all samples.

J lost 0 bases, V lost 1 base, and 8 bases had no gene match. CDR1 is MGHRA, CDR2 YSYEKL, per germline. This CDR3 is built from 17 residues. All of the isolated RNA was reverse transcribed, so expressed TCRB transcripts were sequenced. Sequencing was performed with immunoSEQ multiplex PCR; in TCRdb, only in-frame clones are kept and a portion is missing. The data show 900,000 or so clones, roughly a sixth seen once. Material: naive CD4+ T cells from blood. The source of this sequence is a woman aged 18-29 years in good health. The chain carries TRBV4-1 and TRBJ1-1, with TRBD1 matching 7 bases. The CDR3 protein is CASSQALSGTVNTEAFF. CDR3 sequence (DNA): TGCGCCAGCAGCCAAGCCCTTTCCGGGACAGTGAACACTGAAGCTTTCTTT.